This TCR beta chain was documented in a study of CD8+ T cells in alopecia areata. General study results and limits: In lesional scalp, particularly from alopecia totalis/universalis, clonality was higher than in normal scalp.

In regard to this clone: The antigen remains undetermined.

Treatment indicated: oral pan-JAK inhibitor, 5-10 mg twice daily. Alopecia areata patients provided lesional scalp punch biopsies and peripheral blood. Investigators isolated RNA and reverse transcribed it into cDNA to act as the sequencing template. TCRdb's copy holds only in-frame clones and misses some; the assay was immunoSEQ multiplex PCR. There are 200,000 or so clones in the sample; about 40% occur only once, and around 2.8% lies in the top ten. The specimen comprised CD4+ T cells sorted from blood, sampled at approximately week 37, from a patient treated with tofacitinib. The sequence came from a human donor with alopecia areata.

The CDR3 sequence: CASSPRQDNSYEQYF. CDR3 nucleotides: TGTGCCAGCTCACCACGCCAGGACAACTCCTACGAGCAGTACTTC. J is TRBJ2-7 and V is TRBV18; D perhaps matches TRBD1 (5 bases). The CDR3 is 15 amino acids. V lost 1 base to trimming and J lost 0 bases, with 10 bases between them. Germline loops: CDR1 KGHSH, CDR2 LQKENI.